The sequence of this T cell receptor beta chain was determined in a study of T cell changes during pregnancy in multiple sclerosis. Method: immunoSEQ multiplex PCR; TCRdb's copy keeps in-frame clones and lacks some. The table shows 54,000 or so clones, with around 95% occurring only once. The CDR3 has 15 residues. CDR1 is SGHTA, CDR2 FQGNSA, per germline. V was shortened by 6 bases and J by 4 bases, with 18 bases between the two germline ends. This sequence originates from a female donor with multiple sclerosis, enrolled in a pregnancy study. The chain links TRBV7-2 to TRBJ1-2; D is unclear. The specimen was CD4+ T cells from peripheral blood mononuclear cells, collected before pregnancy. As DNA, the CDR3 is TGTGCCAGCAGACATACCGGGGTCGGGCCCTATGGCTACACCTTC. This gives the protein CASRHTGVGPYGYTF.